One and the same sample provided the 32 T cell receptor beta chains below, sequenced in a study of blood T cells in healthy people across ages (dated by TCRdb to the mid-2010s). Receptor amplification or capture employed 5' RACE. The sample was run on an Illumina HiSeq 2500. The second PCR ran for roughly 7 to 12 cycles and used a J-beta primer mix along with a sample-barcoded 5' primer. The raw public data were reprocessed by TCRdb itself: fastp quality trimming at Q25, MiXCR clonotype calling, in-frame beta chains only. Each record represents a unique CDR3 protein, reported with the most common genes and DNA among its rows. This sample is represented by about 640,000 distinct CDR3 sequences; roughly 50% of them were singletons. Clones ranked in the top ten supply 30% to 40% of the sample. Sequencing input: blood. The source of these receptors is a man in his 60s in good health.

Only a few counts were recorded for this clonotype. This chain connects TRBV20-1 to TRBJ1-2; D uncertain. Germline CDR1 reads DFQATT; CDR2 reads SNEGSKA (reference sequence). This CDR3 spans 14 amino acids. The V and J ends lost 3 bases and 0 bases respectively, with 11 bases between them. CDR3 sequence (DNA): TGCAGTGCTAGTCGGCCAGGATCTAACTATGGCTACACCTTC. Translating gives CSASRPGSNYGYTF.

Written as DNA, the CDR3 is TGCGCCAGCAGCTGGGGAACTAGCGGGGGCTACAATGAGCAGTACTTC. It codes for CASSWGTSGGYNEQYF. This chain joins TRBV5-1 and TRBJ2-5, with 11 nucleotides matching TRBD2. The CDR3 length is 16 residues. Germline CDR1 reads SGHRS; CDR2 reads YFSETQ. J lost 11 bases, V lost 3 bases, and 15 bases had no gene match. Complete variable domain (other parts from reference TRBV5-1 and TRBJ2-5): KAGVTQTPRYLIKTRGQQVTLSCSPISGHRSVSWYQQTPGQGLQFLFEYFSETQRNKGNFPGRFSGRQFSNSRSEMNVSTLELGDSALYLCASSWGTSGGYNEQYFGPGTRLLVL.

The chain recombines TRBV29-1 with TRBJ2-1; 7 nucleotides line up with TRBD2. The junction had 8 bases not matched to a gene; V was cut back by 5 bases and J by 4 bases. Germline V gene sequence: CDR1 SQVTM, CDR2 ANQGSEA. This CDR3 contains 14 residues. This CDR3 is CSVFPRGYYNEQFF. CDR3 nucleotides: TGCAGCGTTTTCCCGCGGGGGTATTACAATGAGCAGTTCTTC.

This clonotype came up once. In nucleotides, the CDR3 is TGTGCCAGCAGCCCCTCCACTAGCGGGGGGGCAGATACGCAGTATTTT. This translates into CASSPSTSGGADTQYF. J is TRBJ2-3 and V is TRBV7-9; the match to TRBD2 covers 13 bases. This CDR3 is built from 16 residues. Germline-derived CDR1 and CDR2 are SEHNR and FQNEAQ (reference sequence). The J segment lost 4 bases and the V segment lost 5 bases, leaving 6 bases of the junction unmatched.

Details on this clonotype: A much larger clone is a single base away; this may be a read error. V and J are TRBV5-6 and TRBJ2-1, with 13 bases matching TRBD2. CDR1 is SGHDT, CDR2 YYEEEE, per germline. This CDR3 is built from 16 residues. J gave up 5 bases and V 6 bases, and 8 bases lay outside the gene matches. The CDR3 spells CASTAGLAGVHNEQFF. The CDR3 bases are TGTGCCAGCACCGCCGGACTAGCGGGGGTTCACAATGAGCAGTTCTTC.

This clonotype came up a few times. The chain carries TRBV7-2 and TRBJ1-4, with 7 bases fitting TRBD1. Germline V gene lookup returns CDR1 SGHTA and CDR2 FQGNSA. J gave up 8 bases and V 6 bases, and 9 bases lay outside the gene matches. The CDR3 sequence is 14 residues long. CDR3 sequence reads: CASRERQGNEKLFF. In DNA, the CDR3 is TGTGCCAGCAGAGAGAGACAGGGTAACGAAAAACTGTTTTTT.

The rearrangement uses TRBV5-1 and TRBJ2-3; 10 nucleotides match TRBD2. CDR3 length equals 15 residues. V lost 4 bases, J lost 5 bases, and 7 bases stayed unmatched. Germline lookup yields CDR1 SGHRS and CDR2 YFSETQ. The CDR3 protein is CASSLNSGGRDTQYF. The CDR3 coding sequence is TGCGCCAGCAGCCTGAATAGCGGGGGGAGAGATACGCAGTATTTT.

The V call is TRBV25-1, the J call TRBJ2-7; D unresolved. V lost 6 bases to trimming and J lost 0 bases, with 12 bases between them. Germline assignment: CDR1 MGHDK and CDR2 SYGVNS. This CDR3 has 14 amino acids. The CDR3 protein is CASSPPAHSYEQYF. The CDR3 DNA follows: TGTGCCAGCAGCCCCCCCGCGCACTCCTACGAGCAGTACTTC.

CDR3 region: CASSDRGGDYGYTF. CDR3 bases: TGTGCCAGCAGTGACAGGGGGGGAGACTATGGCTACACCTTC. The V gene is TRBV25-1, the J gene TRBJ1-2; 7 positions match TRBD1. Trimming took 3 bases from V and 3 from J; bases not matched to a gene: 4. Germline V gene sequence: CDR1 MGHDK, CDR2 SYGVNS. This CDR3 spans 14 amino acids.

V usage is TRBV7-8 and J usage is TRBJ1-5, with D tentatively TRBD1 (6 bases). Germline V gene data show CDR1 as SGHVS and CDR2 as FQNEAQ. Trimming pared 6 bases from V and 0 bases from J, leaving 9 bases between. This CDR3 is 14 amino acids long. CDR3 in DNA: TGTGCCAGCAGTCAGGGGTATAGCAATCAGCCCCAGCATTTT. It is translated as CASSQGYSNQPQHF.

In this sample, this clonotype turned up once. CDR3 sequence (DNA): TGCAGTGCTAGAGATTTCGGGGCGGGGAGAAACACTGAAGCTTTCTTT. Protein product: CSARDFGAGRNTEAFF. The rearrangement links TRBV20-1 to TRBJ1-1; a possible D gene is TRBD1 (5 bases). Germline CDR1 and CDR2: DFQATT and SNEGSKA (reference sequence). There are 16 residues in the CDR3. V was cut by 0 bases and J by 2 bases, with 16 bases left in between.

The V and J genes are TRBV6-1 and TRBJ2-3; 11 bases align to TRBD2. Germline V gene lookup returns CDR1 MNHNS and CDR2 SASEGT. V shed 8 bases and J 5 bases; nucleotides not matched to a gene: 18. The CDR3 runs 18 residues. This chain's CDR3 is CASAGAQSGTSGEDTQYF. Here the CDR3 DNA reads TGTGCCAGCGCGGGGGCCCAGTCCGGGACTAGCGGTGAAGATACGCAGTATTTT.

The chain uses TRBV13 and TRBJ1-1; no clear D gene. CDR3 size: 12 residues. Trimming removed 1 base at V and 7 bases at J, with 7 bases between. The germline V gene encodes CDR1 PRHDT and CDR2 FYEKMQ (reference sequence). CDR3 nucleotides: TGTGCCAGCAGCTTAGAGAATTATGAAGCTTTCTTT. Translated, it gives CASSLENYEAFF.

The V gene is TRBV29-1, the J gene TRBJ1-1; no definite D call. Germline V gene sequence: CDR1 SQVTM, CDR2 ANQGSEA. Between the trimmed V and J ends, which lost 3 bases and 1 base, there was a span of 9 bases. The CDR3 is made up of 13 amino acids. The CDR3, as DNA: TGCAGCGTTGAGGCCAGCCAGAACACTGAAGCTTTCTTT. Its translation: CSVEASQNTEAFF.

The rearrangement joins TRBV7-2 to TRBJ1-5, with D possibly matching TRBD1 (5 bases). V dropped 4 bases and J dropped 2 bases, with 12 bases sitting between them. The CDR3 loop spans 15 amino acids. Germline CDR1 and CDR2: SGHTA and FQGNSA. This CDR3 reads CASSSGPGGNQPQHF. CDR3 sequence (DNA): TGTGCCAGCAGCTCCGGACCGGGGGGCAATCAGCCCCAGCATTTT.

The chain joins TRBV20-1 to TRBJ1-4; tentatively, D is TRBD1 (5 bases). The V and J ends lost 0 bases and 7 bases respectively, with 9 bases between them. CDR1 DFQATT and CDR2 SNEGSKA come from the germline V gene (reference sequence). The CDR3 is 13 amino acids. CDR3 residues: CSAREGGAEKLFF. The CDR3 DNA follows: TGCAGTGCTAGAGAGGGAGGGGCTGAAAAACTGTTTTTT.

The CDR3 DNA is TGTGCCAGCAGCCGGGGCACAGGGGGCGATCAGCCCCAGCATTTT. This gives the protein CASSRGTGGDQPQHF. J is TRBJ1-5 and V is TRBV3-1; 9 bases agree with TRBD1. The V and J ends lost 4 bases and 5 bases, in that order; junction bases with no gene match: 6. The CDR3 extends over 15 amino acids. CDR1 and CDR2 from the germline V gene are LGHDT and YNNKEL (reference sequence).

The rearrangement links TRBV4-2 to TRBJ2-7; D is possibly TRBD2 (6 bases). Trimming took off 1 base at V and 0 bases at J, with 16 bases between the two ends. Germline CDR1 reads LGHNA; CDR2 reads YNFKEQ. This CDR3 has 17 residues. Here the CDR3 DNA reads TGTGCCAGCAGCCAAGCCCTATCGCGCGGGACCTCCTACGAGCAGTACTTC. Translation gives CASSQALSRGTSYEQYF.

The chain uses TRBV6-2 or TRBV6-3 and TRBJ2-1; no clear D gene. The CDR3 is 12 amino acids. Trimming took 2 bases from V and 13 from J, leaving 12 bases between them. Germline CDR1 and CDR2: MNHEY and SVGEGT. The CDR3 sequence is CASSYGGRIQFF. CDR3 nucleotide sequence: TGTGCCAGCAGTTACGGTGGTCGAATCCAGTTCTTC.

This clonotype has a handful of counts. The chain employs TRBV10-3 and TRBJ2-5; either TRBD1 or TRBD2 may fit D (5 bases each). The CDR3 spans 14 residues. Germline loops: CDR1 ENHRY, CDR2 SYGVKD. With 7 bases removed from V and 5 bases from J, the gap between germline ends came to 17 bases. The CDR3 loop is CAIKGRGASETQYF. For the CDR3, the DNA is TGTGCCATCAAGGGGAGAGGGGCCTCCGAGACCCAGTACTTC.

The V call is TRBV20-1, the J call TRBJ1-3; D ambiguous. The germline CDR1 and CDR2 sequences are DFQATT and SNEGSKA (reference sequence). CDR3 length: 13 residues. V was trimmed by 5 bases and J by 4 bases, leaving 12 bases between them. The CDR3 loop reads CSAPSPGGNTIYF. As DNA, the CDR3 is TGCAGTGCTCCTAGCCCGGGAGGAAACACCATATATTTT.

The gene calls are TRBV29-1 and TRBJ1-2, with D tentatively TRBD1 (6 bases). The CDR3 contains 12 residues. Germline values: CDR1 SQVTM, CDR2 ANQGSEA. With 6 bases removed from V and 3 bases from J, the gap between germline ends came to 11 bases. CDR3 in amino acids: CSVSTGDYGYTF. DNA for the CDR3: TGCAGCGTATCGACAGGAGACTATGGCTACACCTTC.

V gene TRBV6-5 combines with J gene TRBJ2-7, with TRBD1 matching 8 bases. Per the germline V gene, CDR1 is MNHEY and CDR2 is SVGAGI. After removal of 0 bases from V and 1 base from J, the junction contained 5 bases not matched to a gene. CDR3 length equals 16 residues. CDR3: CASSYSVTGGSYEQYF. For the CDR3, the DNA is TGTGCCAGCAGTTACTCGGTCACAGGGGGGTCCTACGAGCAGTACTTC.

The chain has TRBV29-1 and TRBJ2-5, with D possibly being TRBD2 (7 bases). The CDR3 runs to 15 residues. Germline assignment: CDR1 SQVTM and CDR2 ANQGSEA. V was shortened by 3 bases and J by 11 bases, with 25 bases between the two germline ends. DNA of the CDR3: TGCAGCGTTGAGACGGGGGGCATAGTGTACAATGAGCAGTACTTC. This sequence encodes CSVETGGIVYNEQYF.

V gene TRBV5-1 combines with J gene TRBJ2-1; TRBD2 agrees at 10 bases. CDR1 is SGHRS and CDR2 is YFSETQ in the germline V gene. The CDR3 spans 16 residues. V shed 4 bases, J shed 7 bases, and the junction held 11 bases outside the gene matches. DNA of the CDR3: TGCGCCAGCAGCCCCCAAGCGGGGGGGCTGTGGAATGAGCAGTTCTTC. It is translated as CASSPQAGGLWNEQFF.

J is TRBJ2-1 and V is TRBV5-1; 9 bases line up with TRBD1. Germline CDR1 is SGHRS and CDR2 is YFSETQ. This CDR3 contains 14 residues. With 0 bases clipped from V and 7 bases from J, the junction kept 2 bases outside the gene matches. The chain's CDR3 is CASSLGQGDNEQFF. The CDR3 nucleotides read TGCGCCAGCAGCTTGGGACAGGGGGATAATGAGCAGTTCTTC.

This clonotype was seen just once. As DNA, the CDR3 is TGTGCCAGCAGTGACACGAAAAAACGACTGGAGCAGTACTTC. This encodes CASSDTKKRLEQYF. The gene calls are TRBV6-2 or TRBV6-3 and TRBJ2-7; D not certain. With 5 bases removed from V and 7 bases from J, the gap between germline ends came to 18 bases. This CDR3 contains 14 residues. Germline V gene sequence: CDR1 MNHEY, CDR2 SVGEGT.

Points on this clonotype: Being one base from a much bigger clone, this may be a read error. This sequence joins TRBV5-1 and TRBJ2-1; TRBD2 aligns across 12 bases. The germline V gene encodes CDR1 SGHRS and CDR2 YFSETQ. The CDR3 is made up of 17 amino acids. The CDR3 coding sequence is TGCGCCAGCAGCGAATCTAGCGGGGGGGCCGGACGAAATGGGCAGTTCTTC. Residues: CASSESSGGAGRNGQFF.

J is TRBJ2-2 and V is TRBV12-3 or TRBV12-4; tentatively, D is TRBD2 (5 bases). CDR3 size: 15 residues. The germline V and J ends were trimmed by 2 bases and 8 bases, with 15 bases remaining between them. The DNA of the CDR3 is TGTGCCAGCAGTTTACGGCGGGTTTACGGTGGGGAGCTGTTTTTT. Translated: CASSLRRVYGGELFF.

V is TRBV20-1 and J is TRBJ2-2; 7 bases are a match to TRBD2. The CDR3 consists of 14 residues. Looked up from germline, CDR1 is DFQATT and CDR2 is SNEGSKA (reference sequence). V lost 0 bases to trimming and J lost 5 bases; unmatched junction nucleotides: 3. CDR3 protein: CSARDVGGTGELFF. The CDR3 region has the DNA TGCAGTGCTAGAGATGTGGGGGGGACCGGGGAGCTGTTTTTT.

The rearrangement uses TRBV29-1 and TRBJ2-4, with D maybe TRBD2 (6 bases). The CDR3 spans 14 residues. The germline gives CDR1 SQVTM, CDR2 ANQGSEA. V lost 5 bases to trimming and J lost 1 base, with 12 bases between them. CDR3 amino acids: CSVTIGRAKNIQYF. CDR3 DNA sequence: TGCAGCGTTACCATAGGGAGGGCCAAAAACATTCAGTACTTC.

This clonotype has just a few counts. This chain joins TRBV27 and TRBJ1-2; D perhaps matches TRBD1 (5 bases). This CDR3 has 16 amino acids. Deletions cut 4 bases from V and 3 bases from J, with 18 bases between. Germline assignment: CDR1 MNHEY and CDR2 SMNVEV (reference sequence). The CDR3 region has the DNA TGTGCCAGCAGTTGGCGTGCGGGGGACTTAGACTATGGCTACACCTTC. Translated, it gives CASSWRAGDLDYGYTF.